The rows below give T cell receptor beta chains drawn from one sample of a study of blood T cell repertoires in COVID-19. Clones were sequenced by immunoSEQ multiplex PCR, and TCRdb holds only the in-frame ones, with some missing. The sample carries 25,000 to 35,000 clones, 80% to 90% recorded once. Sequencing was done on a sample of peripheral blood. All receptors come from a human donor with acute or convalescent COVID-19. The donor label of this sample is uncertain. CDR3s include the opening cysteine and the closing phenylalanine or tryptophan. The D gene is left open where the match is weak. Clone size is not always given. Where it is, it says once, few, many or a class for expanded clones.

v_call	d_call	j_call	clone_size	cdr3_aa	cdr3_nt
TRBV11-3	TRBD1	TRBJ1-1	NA	CASSLEGQDLTEAFF	TGTGCCAGCAGCTTAGAGGGACAGGATTTGACTGAAGCTTTCTTT
TRBV7-2	NA	TRBJ1-4	NA	CASSLLTATNEKLFF	TGTGCCAGCAGCTTATTAACGGCAACTAATGAAAAACTGTTTTTT
TRBV6-2/TRBV6-3	NA	TRBJ1-2	NA	CASSYRTTFSRDGYTF	TGTGCCAGCAGTTACAGGACAACTTTCTCCAGGGATGGCTACACCTTC
TRBV5-1	TRBD1	TRBJ2-7	NA	CASSLERQGTGEQYF	TGCGCCAGCAGCTTGGAGAGACAGGGTACGGGCGAGCAGTACTTC
TRBV19	NA	TRBJ1-1	NA	CASRQQALLSGAFF	TGTGCCAGTCGACAGCAGGCTCTTCTGTCTGGAGCTTTCTTT
TRBV4-3	TRBD1	TRBJ1-4	NA	CASSQDQGATNEKLFF	TGCGCCAGCAGCCAAGACCAGGGGGCCACTAATGAAAAACTGTTTTTT
TRBV4-1	TRBD2	TRBJ2-1	NA	CASSQVLAGTYNEQFF	TGCGCCAGCAGCCAAGTACTAGCGGGGACCTACAATGAGCAGTTCTTC
TRBV4-2	TRBD2	TRBJ2-5	NA	CASSQGQRGPQETQYF	TGTGCCAGCAGCCAAGGGCAGCGGGGGCCCCAAGAGACCCAGTACTTC
TRBV2	TRBD1	TRBJ1-4	NA	CASSVRRGQGSTNEKLFF	TGTGCCAGCAGTGTTAGGAGGGGACAGGGCTCGACTAATGAAAAACTGTTTTTT
TRBV29-1	NA	TRBJ2-2	NA	CSVEMPTNTGELFF	TGCAGCGTTGAGATGCCTACGAACACCGGGGAGCTGTTTTTT
TRBV3-1/TRBV3-2	NA	TRBJ1-3	NA	CASSPRTAGNTIYF	TGTGCCAGCAGCCCTCGGACAGCTGGAAACACCATATATTTT
TRBV6-4	TRBD1	TRBJ1-2	NA	CASSESPGQGASGYTF	TGTGCCAGCAGTGAGAGTCCGGGACAGGGGGCTTCTGGCTACACCTTC
TRBV5-4	TRBD2	TRBJ2-5	NA	CASSLWRGVRETQYF	TGTGCCAGCAGCTTATGGCGGGGGGTTAGAGAGACCCAGTACTTC
TRBV29-1	TRBD2	TRBJ2-3	NA	CSVPSGMGTDTQYF	TGCAGCGTCCCTAGCGGGATGGGCACAGATACGCAGTATTTT
TRBV3-1/TRBV3-2	NA	TRBJ2-4	NA	CASSQGPGGAKNIQYF	TGTGCCAGCAGCCAAGGTCCAGGTGGGGCCAAAAACATTCAGTACTTC
TRBV7-9	TRBD2	TRBJ2-1	once	CASSLVTSGSYNEQFF	TGTGCCAGCAGCTTAGTAACTAGCGGGAGCTACAATGAGCAGTTCTTC
TRBV4-1	NA	TRBJ2-7	NA	CASSQVTGAAYEQYF	TGCGCCAGCAGCCAAGTGACAGGAGCAGCCTACGAGCAGTACTTC
TRBV11-2	TRBD1	TRBJ2-7	few	CASSIGTGYYEQYF	TGTGCCAGCAGCATTGGGACAGGGTACTACGAGCAGTACTTC
TRBV3-1/TRBV3-2	NA	TRBJ1-1	NA	CASSQGRRVSEAFF	TGTGCCAGCAGCCAGGGGCGGAGGGTCTCTGAAGCTTTCTTT
TRBV6-2/TRBV6-3	TRBD1	TRBJ1-2	once	CASSPLDRLTGDYTF	TGTGCCAGCAGTCCCCTGGACAGGCTGACCGGGGACTACACCTTC
TRBV4-1	NA	TRBJ2-1	NA	CASSQTRTSYNEQFF	TGCGCCAGCAGCCAAACGCGGACTTCCTACAATGAGCAGTTCTTC
TRBV3-1/TRBV3-2	TRBD1	TRBJ2-5	NA	CASSQMTGGPETQYF	TGTGCCAGCAGCCAAATGACAGGGGGTCCAGAGACCCAGTACTTC
TRBV29-1	TRBD1	TRBJ1-4	medium-sized	CSVEDGQGRSEKLFF	TGCAGCGTTGAAGACGGACAGGGGAGAAGTGAAAAACTGTTTTTT
TRBV2	NA	TRBJ1-4	NA	CASSGQSSNEKLFF	TGTGCCAGCAGTGGACAGTCGTCTAATGAAAAACTGTTTTTT
TRBV29-1	NA	TRBJ2-7	NA	CSVGSWQGSSYEQYF	TGCAGCGTCGGTAGTTGGCAGGGTAGCTCCTACGAGCAGTACTTC
TRBV6-1	NA	TRBJ1-5	NA	CASSEAGVIGQPQHF	TGTGCCAGCAGTGAAGCAGGGGTTATCGGTCAGCCCCAGCATTTT
TRBV28	TRBD1	TRBJ1-3	NA	CASTPTGSGNTIYF	TGTGCCAGCACTCCGACAGGGTCTGGAAACACCATATATTTT
TRBV3-1/TRBV3-2	NA	TRBJ1-3	NA	CASQGISGNTIYF	TGTGCCAGCCAGGGTATCTCTGGAAACACCATATATTTT
TRBV6-2/TRBV6-3	NA	TRBJ1-5	NA	CASSLTSGGNQPQHF	TGTGCCAGCAGCCTCACCTCGGGCGGGAATCAGCCCCAGCATTTT
TRBV11-2	TRBD2	TRBJ2-3	NA	CASVRTSGNPTDTQYF	TGTGCCAGCGTTAGGACTAGCGGGAACCCCACAGATACGCAGTATTTT
TRBV10-3	NA	TRBJ1-1	NA	CAISESTGQGNTEAFF	TGTGCCATCAGTGAGTCGACTGGGCAGGGCAACACTGAAGCTTTCTTT
TRBV11-3	NA	TRBJ1-6	NA	CASSLEYGSSRGNSPLHF	TGTGCCAGCAGCTTAGAGTACGGCTCCTCGAGGGGGAATTCACCCCTCCACTTT
TRBV12-5	NA	TRBJ1-6	few	CASAISWEALHF	TGTGCTAGTGCCATCTCCTGGGAGGCCCTCCACTTT
TRBV14	NA	TRBJ2-3	few	CASSHPRQEPQYF	TGTGCCAGCAGCCACCCTCGGCAGGAACCGCAGTATTTT
TRBV27	NA	TRBJ1-6	NA	CASTLRGSYNSPLHF	TGTGCCAGCACTCTCCGGGGGTCCTATAATTCACCCCTCCACTTT
TRBV2	TRBD1	TRBJ1-6	NA	CASRRTGSYNSPLHF	TGTGCCAGCAGACGGACAGGCTCCTATAATTCACCCCTCCACTTT